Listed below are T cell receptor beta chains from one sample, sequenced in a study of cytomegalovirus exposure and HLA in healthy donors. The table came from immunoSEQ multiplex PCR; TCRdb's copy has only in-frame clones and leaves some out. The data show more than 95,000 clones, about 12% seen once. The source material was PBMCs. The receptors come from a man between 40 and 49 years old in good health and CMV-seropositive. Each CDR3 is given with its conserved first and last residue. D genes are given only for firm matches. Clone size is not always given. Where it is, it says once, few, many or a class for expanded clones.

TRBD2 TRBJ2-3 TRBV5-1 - CASSRGGTDTQYF TGCGCCAGCAGCAGGGGAGGGACAGATACGCAGTATTTT
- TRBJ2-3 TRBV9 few CASSVGGLPPDTQYF TGTGCCAGCAGCGTTGGGGGCCTCCCTCCAGATACGCAGTATTTT
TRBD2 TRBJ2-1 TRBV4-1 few CASRTTSGSSYNEQFF TGCGCCAGCAGAACGACTAGCGGGAGCTCCTACAATGAGCAGTTCTTC
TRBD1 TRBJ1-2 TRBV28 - CASSLIGTGGSSYGYTF TGTGCCAGCAGTTTAATTGGGACAGGGGGCAGTTCCTACGGCTACACCTTC
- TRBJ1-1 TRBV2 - CASIGRETEAFF TGTGCCAGCATTGGAAGGGAGACTGAAGCTTTCTTT
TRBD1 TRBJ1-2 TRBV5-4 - CASSLIGTGGYGYTF TGTGCCAGCAGCCTTATTGGGACAGGGGGCTATGGCTACACCTTC
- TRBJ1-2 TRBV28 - CALGGAYGYTF TGTGCCCTGGGGGGGGCCTATGGCTACACCTTC
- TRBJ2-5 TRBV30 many CAWNRGGTQYF TGTGCCTGGAACCGGGGAGGGACCCAGTACTTC
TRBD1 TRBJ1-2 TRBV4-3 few CASSPGQGAIYGYTF TGCGCCAGCAGCCCCGGACAGGGGGCTATCTATGGCTACACCTTC
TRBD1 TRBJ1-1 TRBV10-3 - CAIREDRGNTEAFF TGTGCCATCAGGGAGGACAGGGGGAACACTGAAGCTTTCTTT
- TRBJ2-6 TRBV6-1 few CASTQGQSGANVLTF TGTGCCAGCACTCAGGGGCAATCTGGGGCCAACGTCCTGACTTTC
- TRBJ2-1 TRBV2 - CASSELRDSYNEQFF TGTGCCAGCAGTGAACTGCGGGACTCCTACAATGAGCAGTTCTTC
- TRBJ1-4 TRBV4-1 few CASSPDSTRKLFF TGCGCCAGCAGCCCGGACAGTACACGAAAACTGTTTTTT
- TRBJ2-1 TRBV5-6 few CASSDLSAEHYNEQFF TGTGCCAGCAGCGACCTCTCCGCGGAACACTACAATGAGCAGTTCTTC
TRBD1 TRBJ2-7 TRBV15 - CATSRGAGGGQYF TGTGCCACCAGCAGAGGTGCAGGGGGTGGGCAGTACTTC
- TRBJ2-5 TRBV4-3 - CASSQQSGQPPETQYF TGCGCCAGCAGCCAACAAAGCGGGCAACCCCCAGAGACCCAGTACTTC
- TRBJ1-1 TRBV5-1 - CASSLDSEMTEAFF TGCGCCAGCAGCCTCGACAGCGAGATGACTGAAGCTTTCTTT
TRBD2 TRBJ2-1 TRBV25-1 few CASSFSQGLAGHNEQFF TGTGCCAGCAGTTTTTCCCAGGGACTAGCGGGACACAATGAGCAGTTCTTC
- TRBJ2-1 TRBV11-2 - CASSSSGPDYNEQFF TGTGCCAGCAGCTCAAGCGGGCCGGACTACAATGAGCAGTTCTTC
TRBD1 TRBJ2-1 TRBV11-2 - CASIQWTGGWNEQFF TGTGCCAGCATCCAATGGACAGGGGGCTGGAATGAGCAGTTCTTC
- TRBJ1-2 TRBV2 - CASSDYDSYGYTF TGTGCCAGCAGTGATTATGACAGTTATGGCTACACCTTC
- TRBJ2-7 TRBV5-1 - CASSSAGTNPREQYF TGCGCCAGCAGCTCCGCCGGAACTAACCCTAGAGAGCAGTACTTC
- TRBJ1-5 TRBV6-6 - CASSKDKEQPQHF TGTGCCAGCAGTAAGGACAAAGAACAGCCCCAGCATTTT
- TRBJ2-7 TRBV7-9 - CASSEVGGHEQYF TGTGCCAGCAGCGAAGTAGGAGGGCACGAGCAGTACTTC
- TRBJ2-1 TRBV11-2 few CASSLDPSTNEQFF TGTGCCAGCAGCTTAGACCCTAGCACGAATGAGCAGTTCTTC
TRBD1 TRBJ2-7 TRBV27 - CASTPRTGGSYEQYF TGTGCCAGCACTCCCAGGACAGGGGGTTCTTACGAGCAGTACTTC
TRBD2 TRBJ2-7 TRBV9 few CASSVVAGGYEQYF TGTGCCAGCAGCGTAGTAGCGGGAGGCTACGAGCAGTACTTC
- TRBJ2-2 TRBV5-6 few CASSFGRNTGELFF TGTGCCAGCAGCTTTGGGCGGAACACCGGGGAGCTGTTTTTT
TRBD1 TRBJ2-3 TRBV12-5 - CASGLPRTGTGADTQYF TGTGCTAGTGGTTTGCCCAGGACCGGGACAGGGGCAGATACGCAGTATTTT
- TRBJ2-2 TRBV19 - CASSGRWQSNTGELFF TGTGCCAGTAGTGGGAGGTGGCAGTCGAACACCGGGGAGCTGTTTTTT
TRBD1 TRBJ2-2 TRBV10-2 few CASTLGTGLTGELFF TGCGCCAGCACTCTCGGGACAGGGCTCACCGGGGAGCTGTTTTTT
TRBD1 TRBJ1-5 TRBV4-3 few CASSQDEGASQPQHF TGCGCCAGCAGCCAAGATGAGGGGGCGAGTCAGCCCCAGCATTTT
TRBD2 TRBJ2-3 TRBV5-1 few CASSPSLAGGRDTQYF TGCGCCAGCAGCCCATCTCTAGCGGGAGGCAGGGATACGCAGTATTTT
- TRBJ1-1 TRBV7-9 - CASSFDRSPYTEAFF TGTGCCAGCAGCTTCGACAGGAGTCCTTACACTGAAGCTTTCTTT
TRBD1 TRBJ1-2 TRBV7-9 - CASSLATGTANYGYTF TGTGCCAGCAGCTTAGCGACCGGGACAGCAAACTATGGCTACACCTTC
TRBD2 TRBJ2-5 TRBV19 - CASSIPGLAGGGETQYF TGTGCCAGTAGTATCCCCGGACTAGCGGGAGGAGGAGAGACCCAGTACTTC
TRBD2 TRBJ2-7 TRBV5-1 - CASSAQLAFSSYEQYF TGCGCCAGCAGCGCACAACTAGCGTTCAGCTCCTACGAGCAGTACTTC
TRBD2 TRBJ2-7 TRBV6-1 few CASSGRRKTSGRTYEQYF TGTGCCAGCAGTGGAAGGCGAAAGACTAGCGGGAGAACCTACGAGCAGTACTTC
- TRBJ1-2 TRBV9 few CASSVGTVSYGYTF TGTGCCAGCAGCGTAGGAACGGTTAGCTATGGCTACACCTTC
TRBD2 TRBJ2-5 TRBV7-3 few CASSLTSGSAASQYF TGTGCCAGCAGCTTGACTAGCGGGAGCGCTGCGTCCCAGTACTTC
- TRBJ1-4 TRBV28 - CASSSLIEQGGLNEKLFF TGTGCCAGCAGTTCCTTAATCGAACAGGGTGGTTTAAATGAAAAACTGTTTTTT
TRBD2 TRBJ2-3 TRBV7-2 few CASSLEGRGGTDTQYF TGTGCCAGCAGCTTAGAGGGGCGGGGGGGCACAGATACGCAGTATTTT
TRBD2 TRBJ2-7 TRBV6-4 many CASSETSGISYEQYF TGTGCCAGCAGCGAGACTAGCGGGATCTCCTACGAGCAGTACTTC
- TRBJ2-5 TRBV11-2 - CASSLVSLAGETQYF TGTGCCAGCAGCTTAGTAAGTCTAGCTGGTGAGACCCAGTACTTC
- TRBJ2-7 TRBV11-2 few CASSLAGTYEQYF TGTGCCAGCAGCTTAGCGGGAACCTACGAGCAGTACTTC
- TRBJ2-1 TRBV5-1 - CASSLGATSSYNEQFF TGCGCCAGCAGCTTGGGAGCCACGAGCTCCTACAATGAGCAGTTCTTC
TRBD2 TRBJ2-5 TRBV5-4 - CASSDAGGAETQYF TGTGCCAGCAGCGATGCGGGGGGCGCGGAGACCCAGTACTTC
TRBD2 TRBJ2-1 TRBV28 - CASSLGLAGAYNEQFF TGTGCCAGCAGTTTGGGACTAGCGGGAGCGTACAATGAGCAGTTCTTC
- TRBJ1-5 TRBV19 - CASSIGQSSNQPQHF TGTGCCAGTAGTATTGGACAGTCTAGCAATCAGCCCCAGCATTTT
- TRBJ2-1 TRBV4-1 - CASSQGSPHEGVTYNEQFF TGCGCCAGCAGCCAAGGGTCCCCTCATGAGGGAGTAACCTACAATGAGCAGTTCTTC